The clone carrying this TCR beta chain has a single count. The germline CDR1 and CDR2 sequences are KGHSH and LQKENI. The CDR3 is 15 residues long. Unmatched junction bases numbered 6, after V lost 3 bases and J lost 8 bases. 13 Jbeta primers and 60 Vbeta primers were used for the PCR. Assay: immunoSEQ multiplex PCR; the TCRdb copy retains only in-frame clones and omits some. This table has 120,000 or so clones, around 80% appearing once. This record belongs to a study of cytomegalovirus exposure and HLA in healthy donors. The receptor was isolated from a woman in her 50s in good health and CMV-seropositive. The sample was PBMCs. This rearrangement joins TRBV18 to TRBJ1-4, with 10 bases identical to TRBD1. As DNA, the CDR3 is TGTGCCAGCTCACCCCCCGGGACAGGGGTCGAAAAACTGTTTTTT. Protein product: CASSPPGTGVEKLFF.